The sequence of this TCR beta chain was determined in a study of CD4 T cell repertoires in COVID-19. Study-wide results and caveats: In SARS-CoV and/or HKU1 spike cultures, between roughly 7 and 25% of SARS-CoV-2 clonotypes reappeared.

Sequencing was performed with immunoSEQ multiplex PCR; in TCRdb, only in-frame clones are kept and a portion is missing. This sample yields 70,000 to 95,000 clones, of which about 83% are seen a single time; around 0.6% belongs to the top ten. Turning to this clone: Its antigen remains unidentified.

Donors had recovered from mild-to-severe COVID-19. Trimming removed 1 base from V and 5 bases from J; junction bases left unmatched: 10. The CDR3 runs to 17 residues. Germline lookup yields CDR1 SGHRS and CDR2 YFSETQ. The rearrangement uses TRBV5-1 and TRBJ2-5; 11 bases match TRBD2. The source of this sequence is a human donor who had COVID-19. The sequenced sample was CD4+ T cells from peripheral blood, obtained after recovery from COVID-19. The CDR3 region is CASSLSVNSGRGETQYF. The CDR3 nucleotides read TGCGCCAGCAGCTTGAGCGTGAATAGCGGGAGGGGTGAGACCCAGTACTTC.